This is a list of T cell receptor beta chains from one sample in a study of T cells in Graves' hyperthyroidism and ophthalmopathy. TCRdb passed the multiplex PCR reads through MiXCR, listing each CDR3 protein once. The data contain under 200,000 distinct CDR3 sequences, about 9% of them singletons. Source material: blood. All receptors come from a woman aged 18-29 years with Graves' hyperthyroidism that later progressed to Graves' ophthalmopathy. CDR3s include the opening cysteine and the closing phenylalanine or tryptophan. The order of the fields is CDR3 length, D gene, V gene, J gene, clone size, CDR3 protein. D genes are given only for firm matches. Clone size appears in some rows only: once, few, many, or a class for an expanded clone.

length: 16; D: .; V: TRBV9; J: TRBJ1-4; size: many; CDR3: CASSVGFGTPAGKLFF
length: 15; D: TRBD1; V: TRBV4-2; J: TRBJ2-5; size: few; CDR3: CASSQDIGASDREYF
length: 15; D: TRBD1; V: TRBV20-1; J: TRBJ1-5; size: many; CDR3: CSATIPGQFNQPQHF
length: 16; D: .; V: TRBV11-2; J: TRBJ1-4; size: many; CDR3: CASSLRLYETNEKLFF
length: 13; D: .; V: TRBV4-1; J: TRBJ2-5; size: few; CDR3: CASSQRSKETQYF
length: 15; D: .; V: TRBV6-4; J: TRBJ2-1; size: few; CDR3: CASSESVGTYNEQFF
length: 15; D: .; V: TRBV6-1; J: TRBJ1-4; size: many; CDR3: CASSGRAAANEKLFF
length: 14; D: .; V: TRBV2; J: TRBJ1-5; size: many; CDR3: CASRGTSSNQPQHF
length: 15; D: TRBD2; V: TRBV20-1; J: TRBJ2-2; size: many; CDR3: CSARMDSGGTGELFF
length: 14; D: TRBD1; V: TRBV10-3; J: TRBJ1-6; size: many; CDR3: CATHRDRALSPLHF
length: 17; D: .; V: TRBV7-9; J: TRBJ2-2; size: many; CDR3: CASSFVFGPSLDGELFF
length: 13; D: .; V: TRBV29-1; J: TRBJ1-5; size: many; CDR3: CSAVERSNQPQHF
length: 13; D: .; V: TRBV6-1; J: TRBJ2-7; size: few; CDR3: CASSSNSFDEQYF
length: 16; D: .; V: TRBV5-1; J: TRBJ2-7; size: few; CDR3: CASSLGFRTEPYEQHF
length: 15; D: TRBD1; V: TRBV7-9; J: TRBJ1-4; size: many; CDR3: CASSSLGTGAEKLFF
length: 17; D: .; V: TRBV20-1; J: TRBJ2-7; size: many; CDR3: CSARDPGSEGDIYEQYF
length: 17; D: .; V: TRBV11-3; J: TRBJ1-5; size: .; CDR3: CASSLGLRGVCNQPQHF
length: 12; D: TRBD1; V: TRBV20-1; J: TRBJ1-1; size: .; CDR3: CSATRDRAVAFF
length: 14; D: .; V: TRBV15; J: TRBJ2-7; size: .; CDR3: CATSPRGVSYEQYF
length: 15; D: TRBD2; V: TRBV7-2; J: TRBJ2-5; size: .; CDR3: CASSWAGGRQETQYF
length: 13; D: .; V: TRBV30; J: TRBJ1-1; size: .; CDR3: CAWSRTGNTEAFF
length: 14; D: TRBD1; V: TRBV4-1; J: TRBJ1-2; size: many; CDR3: CASSQAGTVDGYTF
length: 14; D: TRBD1; V: TRBV19; J: TRBJ1-1; size: .; CDR3: CASSIRQGSTEAFF
length: 18; D: TRBD1; V: TRBV3-1; J: TRBJ1-4; size: many; CDR3: CASSRRTGGAGTNEKLFF
length: 14; D: TRBD1; V: TRBV6-1; J: TRBJ1-5; size: many; CDR3: CASSSDRASQPQHF
length: 15; D: .; V: TRBV6-6; J: TRBJ1-1; size: many; CDR3: CASSYNPSTDTEAFF
length: 15; D: .; V: TRBV12-3/TRBV12-4; J: TRBJ1-5; size: many; CDR3: CASSSTEVYNQPQHF
length: 15; D: .; V: TRBV12-3/TRBV12-4; J: TRBJ1-5; size: many; CDR3: CASSLGGGRDQPQHF
length: 17; D: .; V: TRBV4-1; J: TRBJ2-3; size: .; CDR3: CASSQVGTGGPTDTQYF
length: 14; D: .; V: TRBV7-9; J: TRBJ1-1; size: many; CDR3: CASSQVRMNTEAFF
length: 13; D: TRBD2; V: TRBV30; J: TRBJ2-1; size: .; CDR3: CAWASGSSDEQFF
length: 16; D: .; V: TRBV7-2; J: TRBJ2-3; size: .; CDR3: CASSGVVVIGTDTQYF
length: 15; D: .; V: TRBV12-3/TRBV12-4; J: TRBJ1-2; size: many; CDR3: CASSLAGPGAYGYTF
length: 17; D: TRBD1; V: TRBV4-2; J: TRBJ1-5; size: few; CDR3: CASSQGGGQGVNQPQHF
length: 16; D: .; V: TRBV3-1; J: TRBJ1-2; size: many; CDR3: CASSPPIGTLSYGYTF
length: 16; D: .; V: TRBV20-1; J: TRBJ1-6; size: many; CDR3: CSARDRAGVLNSPLHF
length: 13; D: .; V: TRBV28; J: TRBJ2-1; size: many; CDR3: CASSPFDGPGLFF
length: 12; D: .; V: TRBV4-2; J: TRBJ2-7; size: few; CDR3: CASSQDLSLQYF
length: 14; D: .; V: TRBV12-5; J: TRBJ2-3; size: many; CDR3: CASGLSRGADTQYF
length: 16; D: TRBD2; V: TRBV27; J: TRBJ2-7; size: many; CDR3: CASSWGGGAGASEQYF
length: 17; D: TRBD1; V: TRBV6-1; J: TRBJ1-5; size: many; CDR3: CASRSRDRDYSNQPQHF
length: 13; D: .; V: TRBV7-2; J: TRBJ1-2; size: many; CDR3: CASSLEAWRGYTF
length: 14; D: TRBD1; V: TRBV2; J: TRBJ2-3; size: many; CDR3: CATKRQGSTDTQYF
length: 15; D: TRBD2; V: TRBV20-1; J: TRBJ2-7; size: many; CDR3: CSARPLAGGPYEQYF
length: 13; D: .; V: TRBV27; J: TRBJ2-7; size: few; CDR3: CASSFGDTYEQYF
length: 13; D: .; V: TRBV20-1; J: TRBJ1-3; size: few; CDR3: CSASISSGNTIYF
length: 13; D: TRBD2; V: TRBV20-1; J: TRBJ2-5; size: many; CDR3: CSAIAGGRETQYF
length: 14; D: .; V: TRBV9; J: TRBJ1-1; size: many; CDR3: CASSAGGGFTEAFF
length: 13; D: .; V: TRBV5-1; J: TRBJ1-2; size: many; CDR3: CASRRDSNYGYTF
length: 14; D: TRBD1; V: TRBV5-4; J: TRBJ1-2; size: few; CDR3: CASSSAGTVYGYTF
length: 14; D: .; V: TRBV3-1; J: TRBJ1-4; size: many; CDR3: CASRRGRRNEKLFF
length: 15; D: TRBD1; V: TRBV5-1; J: TRBJ2-1; size: many; CDR3: CASSLTGTGVNEQFF
length: 13; D: .; V: TRBV10-3; J: TRBJ1-2; size: many; CDR3: CAISESGGRSYTF
length: 19; D: TRBD2; V: TRBV7-8; J: TRBJ2-1; size: once; CDR3: CASSLELGLAGAYYNEQFF
length: 15; D: TRBD2; V: TRBV2; J: TRBJ2-1; size: medium-sized; CDR3: CASKVRTSGMDEQFF